This T cell receptor (beta chain) is from a study of early T cells in non-severe SARS-CoV-2 infection. TCRdb re-analysed the 5' RACE reads in MiXCR, keeping a single row per CDR3 protein. The sample holds about 100,000 distinct CDR3 sequences; under 15% are singletons and the top ten take 2% to 2.5%. This clonotype has just a few counts. The CDR3 loop spans 15 amino acids. Germline values: CDR1 SGHTA, CDR2 FQGNSA. Trimming stripped 5 bases from V and 0 bases from J, with 11 bases between. This sequence joins TRBV7-2 and TRBJ1-3; D unresolved. Input material: whole blood. This clonotype was obtained from an adult who was a healthcare worker with PCR-confirmed SARS-CoV-2 infection or an uninfected control (not recorded which). This CDR3 is CASSPGHRSGNTIYF. The CDR3 DNA sequence: TGTGCCAGCAGCCCAGGTCACCGCTCTGGAAACACCATATATTTT.